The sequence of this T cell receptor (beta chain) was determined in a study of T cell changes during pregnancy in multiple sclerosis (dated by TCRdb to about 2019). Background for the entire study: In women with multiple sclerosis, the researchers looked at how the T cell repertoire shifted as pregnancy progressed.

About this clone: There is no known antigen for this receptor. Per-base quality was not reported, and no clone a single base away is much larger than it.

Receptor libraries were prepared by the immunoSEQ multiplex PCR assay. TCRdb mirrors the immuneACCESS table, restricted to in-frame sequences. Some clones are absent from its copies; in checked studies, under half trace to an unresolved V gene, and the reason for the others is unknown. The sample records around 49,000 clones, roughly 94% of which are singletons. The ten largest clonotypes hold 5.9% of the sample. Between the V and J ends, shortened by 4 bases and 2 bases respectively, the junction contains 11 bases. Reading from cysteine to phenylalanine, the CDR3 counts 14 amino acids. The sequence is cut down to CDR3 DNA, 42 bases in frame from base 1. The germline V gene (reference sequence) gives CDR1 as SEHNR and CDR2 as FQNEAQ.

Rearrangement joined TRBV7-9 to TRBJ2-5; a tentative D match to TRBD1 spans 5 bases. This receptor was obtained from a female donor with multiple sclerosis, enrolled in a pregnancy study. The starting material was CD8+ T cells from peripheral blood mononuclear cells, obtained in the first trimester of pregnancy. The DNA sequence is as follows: TGTGCCAGCAGCTCCCCAGGGTTTCAAGAGACCCAGTACTTC. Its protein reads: CASSSPGFQETQYF. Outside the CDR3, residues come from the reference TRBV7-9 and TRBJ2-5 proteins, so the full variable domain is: DTGVSQNPRHKITKRGQNVTFRCDPISEHNRLYWYRQTLGQGPEFLTYFQNEAQLEKSRLLSDRFSAERPKGSFSTLEIQRTEQGDSAMYLCASSSPGFQETQYFGPGTRLLVL.